The present T cell receptor (beta chain) was sequenced within a study of blood T cell repertoires in COVID-19. The CDR3 consists of 19 residues. J lost 8 bases, V lost 2 bases, and 21 bases had no gene match. Per germline, CDR1 SGDLS and CDR2 YYNGEE. This clone is deemed medium-sized (0.01 to 0.1%). Profiled with immunoSEQ multiplex PCR; TCRdb holds only in-frame clones, not every one. This table holds around 15,000 clones, more than 85% found once. The receptor comes from a human donor in a cohort sampled during active COVID-19. Sequencing was carried out using peripheral blood. V is TRBV9 and J is TRBJ2-4; 8 positions agree with TRBD1. CDR3: CASSVGQGAAYGLSDIQYF. The CDR3 bases are TGTGCCAGCAGCGTGGGGCAGGGGGCTGCCTATGGGTTGTCCGACATTCAGTACTTC.